Below, one T cell receptor beta chain is given with its context. This sample stems from a study of blood T cell repertoires in COVID-19. Study-wide context: COVID-19 samples, acute and convalescent, were from the United States, Italy and Spain. T cells, B-cell-depleted T cells, or PBMCs provided the cDNA or gDNA that served as material.

Germline V gene sequence: CDR1 SGHTA, CDR2 FQGNSA. The V gene lost 5 bases and the J gene lost 2 bases, with 10 bases spanning the gap. The CDR3 is 14 residues long. Source study methods: Reference gene primer amplification gave nucleated cell count estimates. Clones were sequenced by immunoSEQ multiplex PCR, and TCRdb holds only the in-frame ones, with some missing. The V and J calls and clone size come from that table; D and trimming were worked out from the DNA. The sample carries 650,000 to 800,000 clones, 90% recorded once. This receptor was taken from a woman aged 18-29 years with acute or convalescent COVID-19. The chain is built from TRBV7-2 and TRBJ1-5; D possibly corresponds to TRBD1 (5 bases). The sample comprised peripheral blood. Here the CDR3 reads CASSPDRRNQPQHF. CDR3 nucleotide sequence: TGTGCCAGCAGCCCTGACAGACGCAATCAGCCCCAGCATTTT.